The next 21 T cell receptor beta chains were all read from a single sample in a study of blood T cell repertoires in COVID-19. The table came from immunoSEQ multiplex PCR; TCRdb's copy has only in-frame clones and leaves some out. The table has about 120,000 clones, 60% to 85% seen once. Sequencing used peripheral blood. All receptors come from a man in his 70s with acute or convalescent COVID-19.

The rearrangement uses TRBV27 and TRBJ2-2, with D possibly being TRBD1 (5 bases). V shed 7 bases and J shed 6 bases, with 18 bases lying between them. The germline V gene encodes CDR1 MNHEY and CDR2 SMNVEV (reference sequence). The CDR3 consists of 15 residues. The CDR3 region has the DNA TGTGCCAGCACGGGTAACCCAGGGCCGGCCGGGGAGCTGTTTTTT. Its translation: CASTGNPGPAGELFF.

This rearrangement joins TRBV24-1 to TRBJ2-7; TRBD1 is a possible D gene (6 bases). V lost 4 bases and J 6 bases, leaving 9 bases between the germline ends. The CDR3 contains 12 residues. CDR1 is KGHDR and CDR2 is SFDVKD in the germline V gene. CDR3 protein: CATSDRRGEQYF. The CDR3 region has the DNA TGTGCCACCAGTGACCGCAGGGGCGAGCAGTACTTC.

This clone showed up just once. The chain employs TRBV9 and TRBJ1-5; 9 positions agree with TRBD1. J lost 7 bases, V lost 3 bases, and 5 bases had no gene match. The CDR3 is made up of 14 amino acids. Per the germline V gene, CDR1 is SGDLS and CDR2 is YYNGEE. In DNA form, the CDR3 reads TGTGCCAGCAGCGGACAGGGGGGCAGCCAGCCCCAGCATTTT. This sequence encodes CASSGQGGSQPQHF.

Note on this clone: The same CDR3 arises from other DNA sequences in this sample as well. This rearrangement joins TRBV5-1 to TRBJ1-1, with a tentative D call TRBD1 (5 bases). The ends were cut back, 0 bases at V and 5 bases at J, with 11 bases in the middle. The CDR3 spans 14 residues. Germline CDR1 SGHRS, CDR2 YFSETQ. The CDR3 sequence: CASSLEAGRTEAFF. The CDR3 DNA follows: TGCGCCAGCAGCTTGGAGGCAGGGCGGACTGAAGCTTTCTTT.

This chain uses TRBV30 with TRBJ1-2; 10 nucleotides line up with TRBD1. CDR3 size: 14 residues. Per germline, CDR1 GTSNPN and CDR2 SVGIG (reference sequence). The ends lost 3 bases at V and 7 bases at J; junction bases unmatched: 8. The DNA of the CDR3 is TGTGCCTGGAGGCCTCCGGGACAGGGGACTGGCTACACCTTC. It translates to CAWRPPGQGTGYTF.

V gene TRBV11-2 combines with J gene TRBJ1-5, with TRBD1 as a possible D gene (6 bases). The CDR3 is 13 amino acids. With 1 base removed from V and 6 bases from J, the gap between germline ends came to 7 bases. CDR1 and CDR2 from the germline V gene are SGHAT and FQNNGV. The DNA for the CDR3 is TGTGCCAGCAGCTTAGCCAGGGGTCAGCCCCAGCATTTT. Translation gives CASSLARGQPQHF.

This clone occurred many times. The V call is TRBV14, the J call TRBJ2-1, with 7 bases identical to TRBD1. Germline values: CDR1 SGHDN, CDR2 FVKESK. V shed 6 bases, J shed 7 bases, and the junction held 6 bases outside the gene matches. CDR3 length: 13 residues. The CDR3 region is CASRLQGVNEQFF. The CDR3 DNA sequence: TGTGCCAGCAGACTTCAGGGGGTGAATGAGCAGTTCTTC.

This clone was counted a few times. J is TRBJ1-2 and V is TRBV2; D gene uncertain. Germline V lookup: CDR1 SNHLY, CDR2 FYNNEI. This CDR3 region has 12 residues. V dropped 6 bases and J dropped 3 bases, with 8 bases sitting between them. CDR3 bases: TGTGCCAGCAGGCCGGGAGACTATGGCTACACCTTC. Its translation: CASRPGDYGYTF.

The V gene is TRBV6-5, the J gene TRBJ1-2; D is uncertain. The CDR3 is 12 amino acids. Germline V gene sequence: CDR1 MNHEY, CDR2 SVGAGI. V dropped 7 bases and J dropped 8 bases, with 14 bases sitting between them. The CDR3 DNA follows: TGTGCCAGCACCAAACCCAGCGGGGGCTACACCTTC. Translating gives CASTKPSGGYTF.

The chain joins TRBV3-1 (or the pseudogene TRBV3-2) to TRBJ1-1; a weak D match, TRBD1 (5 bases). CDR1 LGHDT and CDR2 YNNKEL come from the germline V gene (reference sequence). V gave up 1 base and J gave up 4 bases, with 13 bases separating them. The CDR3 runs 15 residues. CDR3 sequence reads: CASSQVGGGGTEAFF. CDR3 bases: TGTGCCAGCAGCCAAGTCGGGGGTGGTGGCACTGAAGCTTTCTTT.

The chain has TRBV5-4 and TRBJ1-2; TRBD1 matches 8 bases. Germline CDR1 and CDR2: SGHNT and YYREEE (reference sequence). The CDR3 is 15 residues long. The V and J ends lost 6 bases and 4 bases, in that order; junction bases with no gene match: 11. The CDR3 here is CASTERSTGGYGYTF. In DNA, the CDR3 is TGTGCCAGCACCGAAAGAAGCACAGGGGGCTATGGCTACACCTTC.

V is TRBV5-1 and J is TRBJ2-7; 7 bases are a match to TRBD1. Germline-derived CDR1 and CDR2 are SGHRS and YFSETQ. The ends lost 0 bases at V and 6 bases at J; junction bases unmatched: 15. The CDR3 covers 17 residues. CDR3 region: CASSLGQGSLNPREQYF. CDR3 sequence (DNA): TGCGCCAGCAGCTTGGGACAGGGTAGTTTGAACCCACGCGAGCAGTACTTC.

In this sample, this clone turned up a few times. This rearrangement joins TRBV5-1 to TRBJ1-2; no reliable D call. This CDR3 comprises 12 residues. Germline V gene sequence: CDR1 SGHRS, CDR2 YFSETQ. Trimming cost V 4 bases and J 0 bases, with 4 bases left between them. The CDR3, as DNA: TGCGCCAGCAGCCCGGCTAACTATGGCTACACCTTC. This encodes CASSPANYGYTF.

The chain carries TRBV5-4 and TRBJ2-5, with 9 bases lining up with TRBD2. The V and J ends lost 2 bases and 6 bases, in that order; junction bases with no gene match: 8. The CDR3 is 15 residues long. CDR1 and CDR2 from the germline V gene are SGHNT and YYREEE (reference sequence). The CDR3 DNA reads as TGTGCCAGCAGCTTCAATAGCGGGGGCCAGCAGACCCAGTACTTC. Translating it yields CASSFNSGGQQTQYF.

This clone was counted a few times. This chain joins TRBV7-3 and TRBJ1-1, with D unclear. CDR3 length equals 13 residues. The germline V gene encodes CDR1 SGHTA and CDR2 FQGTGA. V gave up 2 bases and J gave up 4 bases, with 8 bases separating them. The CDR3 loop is CASSLYESTEAFF. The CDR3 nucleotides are TGTGCCAGCAGCTTATATGAGAGCACTGAAGCTTTCTTT.

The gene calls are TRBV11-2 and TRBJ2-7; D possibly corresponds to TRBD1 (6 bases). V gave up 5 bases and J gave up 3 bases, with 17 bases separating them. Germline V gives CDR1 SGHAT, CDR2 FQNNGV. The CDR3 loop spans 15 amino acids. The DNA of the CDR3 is TGTGCCAGCAGCCCTAACAGGGCCCAGAGCTACGAGCAGTACTTC. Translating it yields CASSPNRAQSYEQYF. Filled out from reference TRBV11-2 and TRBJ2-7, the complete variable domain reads EAGVAQSPRYKIIEKRQSVAFWCNPISGHATLYWYQQILGQGPKLLIQFQNNGVVDDSQLPKDRFSAERLKGVDSTLKIQPAKLEDSAVYLCASSPNRAQSYEQYFGPGTRLTVT.

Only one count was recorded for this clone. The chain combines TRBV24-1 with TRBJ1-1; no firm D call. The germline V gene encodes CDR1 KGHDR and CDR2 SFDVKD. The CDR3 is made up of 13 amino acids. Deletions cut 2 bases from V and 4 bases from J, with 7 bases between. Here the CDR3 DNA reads TGTGCCACCAGTGATTCCGGGGTCACTGAAGCTTTCTTT. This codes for CATSDSGVTEAFF.

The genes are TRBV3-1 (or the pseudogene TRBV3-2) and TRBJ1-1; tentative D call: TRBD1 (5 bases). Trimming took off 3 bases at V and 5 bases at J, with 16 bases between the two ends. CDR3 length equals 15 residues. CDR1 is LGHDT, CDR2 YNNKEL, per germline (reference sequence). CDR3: CASSQTQGWRTEAFF. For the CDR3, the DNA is TGTGCCAGCAGCCAGACTCAGGGTTGGAGAACTGAAGCTTTCTTT.

This CDR3 is CASCLTGGDEKLFF. DNA for the CDR3: TGTGCCAGCTGCCTAACAGGGGGCGATGAAAAACTGTTTTTT. The V call is TRBV18, the J call TRBJ1-4, with 9 bases that match TRBD1. The CDR3 is made up of 14 amino acids. Germline CDR1 reads KGHSH; CDR2 reads LQKENI. The V gene end was trimmed by 7 bases and the J gene end by 6 bases; junction bases not matched to a gene: 6.

The CDR3 region is CASSPGLAGGRTDTQYF. In DNA form, the CDR3 reads TGTGCCAGCAGCCCCGGACTAGCGGGGGGTCGCACAGATACGCAGTATTTT. This sequence joins TRBV9 and TRBJ2-3; 14 positions agree with TRBD2. Germline V CDR1 and CDR2: SGDLS, YYNGEE. The CDR3 has 17 amino acids. J lost 1 base, V lost 4 bases, and 5 bases had no gene match.

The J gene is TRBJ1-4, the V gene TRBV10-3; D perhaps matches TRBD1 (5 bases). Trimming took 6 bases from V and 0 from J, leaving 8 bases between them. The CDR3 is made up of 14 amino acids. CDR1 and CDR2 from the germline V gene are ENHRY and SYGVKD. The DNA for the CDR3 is TGTGCCATCAGACAGGAAGCAACTAATGAAAAACTGTTTTTT. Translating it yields CAIRQEATNEKLFF.